A selection of T cell receptor beta chains follows, all from one sample in a study of T-cell reconstitution after alpha-beta-depleted transplantation in children. TCRdb recomputed calls from the PCR reads with MiXCR, one row per CDR3 protein. Of about 230,000 distinct CDR3 sequences listed, about a tenth are singletons. This material consisted of PBMCs from the stem cell graft donor, taken from the stem cell graft. These receptors originate from a human donor who donated a stem cell graft to a child with acute lymphoblastic leukemia. CDR3s include the opening cysteine and the closing phenylalanine or tryptophan. Each record gives: D gene, V gene, J gene, clone size, CDR3 protein, CDR3 DNA. The D gene is left open where the match is weak. Size values are once, few and many counts, or a class for expanded clones, and some rows have none.

-	TRBV20-1	TRBJ2-3	many	CSARVQGPDTQYF	TGCAGTGCTAGAGTGCAGGGCCCAGATACGCAGTATTTT
TRBD2	TRBV27	TRBJ2-3	many	CASSIRGGMADTQYF	TGTGCCAGCAGTATACGGGGGGGGATGGCAGATACGCAGTATTTT
-	TRBV7-2	TRBJ2-1	-	CASSPYGQEQFF	TGTGCCAGCAGCCCGTACGGACAGGAGCAGTTCTTC
TRBD1	TRBV15	TRBJ1-2	-	CATSRGELGYRGGYGYTF	TGTGCCACCAGCCGAGGGGAGTTGGGATACAGGGGGGGCTATGGCTACACCTTC
-	TRBV12-3/TRBV12-4	TRBJ2-2	many	CASSLPRNTGELFF	TGTGCCAGCAGTCTCCCCCGGAACACCGGGGAGCTGTTTTTT
-	TRBV15	TRBJ1-5	-	CATSRTFAGLLGSAAAGNQPQHF	TGTGCCACCAGCAGAACTTTTGCTGGGCTTTTGGGAAGCGCTGCAGCGGGCAATCAGCCCCAGCATTTT
-	TRBV19	TRBJ2-7	few	CASSTRDEQYF	TGTGCCAGTAGTACCCGGGACGAGCAGTACTTC
-	TRBV5-1	TRBJ2-3	many	CASSLGTEGADTQYF	TGCGCCAGCAGCTTGGGGACAGAAGGCGCGGATACGCAGTATTTT
TRBD2	TRBV11-2	TRBJ2-5	-	CASSLGLAEFGAQYF	TGTGCCAGCAGCTTGGGACTAGCGGAGTTTGGGGCCCAGTACTTC
TRBD2	TRBV20-1	TRBJ2-7	-	CSASQASGDHEQYF	TGCAGTGCTAGCCAGGCTAGCGGGGACCACGAGCAGTACTTC
-	TRBV6-1	TRBJ1-1	-	CASTQGMKNTEAFF	TGTGCCAGCACCCAGGGGATGAAGAACACTGAAGCTTTCTTT
TRBD1	TRBV20-1	TRBJ2-5	few	CSATWDRGSQETQYF	TGCAGTGCTACTTGGGACAGGGGCTCCCAAGAGACCCAGTACTTC
TRBD2	TRBV6-5	TRBJ2-7	many	CASSYIPRLAGVYEQYF	TGTGCCAGCAGTTACATTCCCCGACTAGCGGGGGTCTACGAGCAGTACTTC
-	TRBV4-2	TRBJ2-4	-	CASSQDVDSLGIQYF	TGTGCCAGCAGCCAAGATGTAGATAGTCTGGGCATTCAGTACTTC
-	TRBV7-6	TRBJ1-1	few	CASSLAEGALNTEAFF	TGTGCCAGCAGCTTAGCTGAGGGAGCTCTCAACACTGAAGCTTTCTTT
-	TRBV27	TRBJ2-7	many	CASSPIIRSLSSYEQYF	TGTGCCAGCAGTCCAATAATCCGGTCCTTGAGCTCCTACGAGCAGTACTTC
TRBD1	TRBV7-6	TRBJ2-5	few	CASSLRTGLQETQYF	TGTGCCAGCAGCCTCCGGACAGGGCTCCAAGAGACCCAGTACTTC
TRBD1	TRBV7-2	TRBJ2-5	-	CASGRDRVAGGTQYF	TGTGCCAGCGGAAGGGACAGGGTCGCAGGAGGGACCCAGTACTTC
-	TRBV5-1	TRBJ1-2	few	CASSPSADYGYTF	TGCGCCAGCAGCCCATCCGCAGACTATGGCTACACCTTC
-	TRBV5-1	TRBJ2-1	few	CASSLGSEQFF	TGCGCCAGCAGCTTGGGGAGTGAGCAGTTCTTC
-	TRBV12-3/TRBV12-4	TRBJ1-1	few	CASSPQGLPGAFF	TGTGCCAGCAGTCCCCAGGGGCTTCCGGGGGCTTTCTTT